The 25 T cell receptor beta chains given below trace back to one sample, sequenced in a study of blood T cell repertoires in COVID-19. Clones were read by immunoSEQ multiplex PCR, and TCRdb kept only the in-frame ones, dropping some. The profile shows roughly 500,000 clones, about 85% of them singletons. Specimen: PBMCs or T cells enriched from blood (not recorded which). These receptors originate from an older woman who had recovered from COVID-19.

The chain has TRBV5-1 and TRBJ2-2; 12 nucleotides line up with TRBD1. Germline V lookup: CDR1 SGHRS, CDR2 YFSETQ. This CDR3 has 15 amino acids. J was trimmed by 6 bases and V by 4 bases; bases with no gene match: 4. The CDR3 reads CASSPGQGASGELFF. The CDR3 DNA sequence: TGCGCCAGCAGCCCGGGACAGGGGGCCTCCGGGGAGCTGTTTTTT.

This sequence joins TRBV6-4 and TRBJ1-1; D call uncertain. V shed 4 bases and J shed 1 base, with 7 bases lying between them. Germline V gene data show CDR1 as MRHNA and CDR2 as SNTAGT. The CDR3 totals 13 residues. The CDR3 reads CASSAGRNTEAFF. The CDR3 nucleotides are TGTGCCAGCAGTGCAGGCAGGAACACTGAAGCTTTCTTT.

The CDR3 here is CASNTGSLTDTQYF. CDR3 DNA: TGTGCCAGCAATACAGGGTCCCTCACAGATACGCAGTATTTT. The chain joins TRBV2 to TRBJ2-3; D perhaps matches TRBD1 (6 bases). V was trimmed by 7 bases and J by 2 bases, leaving 13 bases between them. The germline gives CDR1 SNHLY, CDR2 FYNNEI. The CDR3 contains 14 residues.

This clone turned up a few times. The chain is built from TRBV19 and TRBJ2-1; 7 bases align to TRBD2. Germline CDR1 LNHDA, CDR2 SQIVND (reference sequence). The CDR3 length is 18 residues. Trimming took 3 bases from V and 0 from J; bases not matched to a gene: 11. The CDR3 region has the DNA TGTGCCAGTAGTATTAACGGGGGGTCCTTTCGCTCCTACAATGAGCAGTTCTTC. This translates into CASSINGGSFRSYNEQFF.

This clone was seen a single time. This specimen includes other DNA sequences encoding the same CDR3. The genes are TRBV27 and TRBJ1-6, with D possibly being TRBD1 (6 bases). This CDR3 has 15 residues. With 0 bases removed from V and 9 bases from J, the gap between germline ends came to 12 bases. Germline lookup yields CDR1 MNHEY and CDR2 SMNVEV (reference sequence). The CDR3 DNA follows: TGTGCCAGCAGTTTATCAGGCCAGGGGAGTTCACCCCTCCACTTT. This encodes CASSLSGQGSSPLHF.

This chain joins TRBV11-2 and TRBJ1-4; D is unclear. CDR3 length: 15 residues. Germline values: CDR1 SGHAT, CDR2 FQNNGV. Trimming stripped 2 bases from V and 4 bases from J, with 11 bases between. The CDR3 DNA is TGTGCCAGCAGCTTATTTCGGAGTGGTAATGAAAAACTGTTTTTT. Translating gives CASSLFRSGNEKLFF.

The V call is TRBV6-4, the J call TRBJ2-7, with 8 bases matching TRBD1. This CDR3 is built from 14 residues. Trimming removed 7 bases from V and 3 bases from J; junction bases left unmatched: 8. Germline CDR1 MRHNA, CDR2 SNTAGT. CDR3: CASNPTGEVYEQYV. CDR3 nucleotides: TGTGCCAGCAACCCGACAGGGGAAGTCTACGAGCAGTACGTC.

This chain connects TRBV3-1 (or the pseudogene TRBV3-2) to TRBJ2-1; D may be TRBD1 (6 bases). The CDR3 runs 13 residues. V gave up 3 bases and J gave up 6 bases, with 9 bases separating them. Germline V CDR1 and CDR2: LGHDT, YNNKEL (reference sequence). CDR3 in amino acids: CASSHTGSNEQFF. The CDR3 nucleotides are TGTGCCAGCAGCCATACAGGGAGCAATGAGCAGTTCTTC.

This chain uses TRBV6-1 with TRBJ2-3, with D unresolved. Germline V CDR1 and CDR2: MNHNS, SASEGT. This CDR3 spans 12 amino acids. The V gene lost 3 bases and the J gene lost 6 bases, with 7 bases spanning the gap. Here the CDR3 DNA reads TGTGCCAGCAGTGAGACAACTGATACGCAGTATTTT. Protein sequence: CASSETTDTQYF.

The CDR3 sequence: CASSEDGAGGVYGYTF. The CDR3 DNA is TGTGCCAGCAGTGAAGACGGGGCAGGGGGCGTCTATGGCTACACCTTC. The chain employs TRBV6-1 and TRBJ1-2; TRBD1 aligns across 8 bases. Germline V CDR1 and CDR2: MNHNS, SASEGT. The J segment lost 4 bases and the V segment lost 1 base, leaving 8 bases of the junction unmatched. The CDR3 runs to 16 residues.

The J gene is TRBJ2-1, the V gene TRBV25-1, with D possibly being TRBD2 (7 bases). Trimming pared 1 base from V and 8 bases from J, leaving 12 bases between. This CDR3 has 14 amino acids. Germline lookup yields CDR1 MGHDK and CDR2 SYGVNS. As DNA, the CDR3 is TGTGCCAGCAGTGAATTGGGGGGGCGGGATGAGCAGTTCTTC. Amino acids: CASSELGGRDEQFF. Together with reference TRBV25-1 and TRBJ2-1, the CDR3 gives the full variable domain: EADIYQTPRYLVIGTGKKITLECSQTMGHDKMYWYQQDPGMELHLIHYSYGVNSTEKGDLSSESTVSRIRTEHFPLTLESARPSHTSQYLCASSELGGRDEQFFGPGTRLTVL.

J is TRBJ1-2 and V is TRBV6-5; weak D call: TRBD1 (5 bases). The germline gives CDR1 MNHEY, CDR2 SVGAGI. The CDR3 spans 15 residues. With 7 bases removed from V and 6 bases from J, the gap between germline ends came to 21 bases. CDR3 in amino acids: CASTYLAGGEDGYTF. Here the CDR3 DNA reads TGTGCCAGCACCTACCTCGCGGGGGGTGAGGATGGCTACACCTTC.

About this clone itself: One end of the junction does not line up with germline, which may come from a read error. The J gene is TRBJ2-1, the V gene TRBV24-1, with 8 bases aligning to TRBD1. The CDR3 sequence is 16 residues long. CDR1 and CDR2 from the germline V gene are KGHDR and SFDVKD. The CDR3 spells CATSNFGDRGSNEQFF. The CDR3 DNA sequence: TGTGCCACCAGTAATTTCGGAGACAGGGGAAGCAATGAGCAGTTCTTC.

The CDR3 spells CASSITSDSTEAFF. Here the CDR3 DNA reads TGTGCCAGTAGTATTACCTCGGACAGCACTGAAGCTTTCTTT. The rearrangement joins TRBV19 to TRBJ1-1; weak D call: TRBD1 (6 bases). CDR1 is LNHDA and CDR2 is SQIVND in the germline V gene (reference sequence). This CDR3 has 14 residues. Trimming removed 3 bases at V and 4 bases at J, with 12 bases between.

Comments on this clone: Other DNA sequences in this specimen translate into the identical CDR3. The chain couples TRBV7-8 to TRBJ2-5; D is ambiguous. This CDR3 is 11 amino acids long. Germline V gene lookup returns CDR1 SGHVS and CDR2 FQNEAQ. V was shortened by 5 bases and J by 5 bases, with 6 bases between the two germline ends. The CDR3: CASSPRETQYF. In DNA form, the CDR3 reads TGTGCCAGCAGCCCACGGGAGACCCAGTACTTC.

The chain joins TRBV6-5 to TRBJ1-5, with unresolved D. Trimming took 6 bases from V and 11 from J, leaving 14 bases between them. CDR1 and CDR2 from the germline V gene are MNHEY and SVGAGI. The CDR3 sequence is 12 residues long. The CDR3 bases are TGTGCCAGCAGCAACCCCGGGAGGGCCCAGCATTTT. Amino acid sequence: CASSNPGRAQHF.

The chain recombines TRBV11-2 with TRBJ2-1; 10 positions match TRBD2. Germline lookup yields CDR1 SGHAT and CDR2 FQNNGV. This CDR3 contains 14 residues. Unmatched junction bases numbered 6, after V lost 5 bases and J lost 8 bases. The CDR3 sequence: CASSLPAGGYEQFF. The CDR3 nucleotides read TGTGCCAGCAGCCTACCAGCGGGGGGGTATGAGCAGTTCTTC.

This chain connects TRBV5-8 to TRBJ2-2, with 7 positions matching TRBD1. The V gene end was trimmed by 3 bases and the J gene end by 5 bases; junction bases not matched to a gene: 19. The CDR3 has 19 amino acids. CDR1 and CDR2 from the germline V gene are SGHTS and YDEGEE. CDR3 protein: CASSSNLNRGYRETGELFF. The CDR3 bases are TGTGCCAGCAGCTCCAACTTAAACAGGGGCTACAGGGAAACCGGGGAGCTGTTTTTT.

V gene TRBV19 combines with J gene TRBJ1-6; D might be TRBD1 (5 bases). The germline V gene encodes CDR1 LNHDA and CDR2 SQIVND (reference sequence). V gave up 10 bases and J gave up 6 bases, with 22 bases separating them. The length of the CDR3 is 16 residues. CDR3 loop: CATGALWGETNSPLHF. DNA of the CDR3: TGTGCCACGGGAGCCCTTTGGGGGGAAACTAATTCACCCCTCCACTTT.

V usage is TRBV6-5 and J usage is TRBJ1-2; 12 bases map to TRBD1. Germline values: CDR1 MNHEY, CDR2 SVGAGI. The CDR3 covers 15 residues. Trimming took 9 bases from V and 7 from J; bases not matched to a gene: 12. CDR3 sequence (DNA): TGTGCCAGTGAGGGGGGACAGGGGGCGCGTTTTGGCTACACCTTC. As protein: CASEGGQGARFGYTF.

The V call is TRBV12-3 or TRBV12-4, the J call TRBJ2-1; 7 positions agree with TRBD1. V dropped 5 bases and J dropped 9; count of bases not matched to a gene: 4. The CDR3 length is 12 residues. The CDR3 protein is CASSTGAGEQFF. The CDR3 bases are TGTGCCAGCAGTACAGGGGCAGGTGAGCAGTTCTTC.

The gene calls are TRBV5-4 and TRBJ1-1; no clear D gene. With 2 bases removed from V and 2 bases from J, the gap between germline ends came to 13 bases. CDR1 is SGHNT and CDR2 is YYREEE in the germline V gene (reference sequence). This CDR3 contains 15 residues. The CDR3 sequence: CASSLLVDSNTEAFF. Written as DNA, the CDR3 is TGTGCCAGCAGCTTACTGGTAGACTCAAACACTGAAGCTTTCTTT. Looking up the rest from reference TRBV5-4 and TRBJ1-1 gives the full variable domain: ETGVTQSPTHLIKTRGQQVTLRCSSQSGHNTVSWYQQALGQGPQFIFQYYREEENGRGNFPPRFSGLQFPNYSSELNVNALELDDSALYLCASSLLVDSNTEAFFGQGTRLTVV.

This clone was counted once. The CDR3 bases are TGTGCCAGCAGCTTATATCCGGGCGGACTAGCGGTTTCCTACGAGCAGTACTTC. This codes for CASSLYPGGLAVSYEQYF. V and J are TRBV11-2 and TRBJ2-7, with TRBD2 matching over 10 bases. This CDR3 comprises 18 residues. The J segment lost 1 base and the V segment lost 2 bases, leaving 11 bases of the junction unmatched. The germline gives CDR1 SGHAT, CDR2 FQNNGV.

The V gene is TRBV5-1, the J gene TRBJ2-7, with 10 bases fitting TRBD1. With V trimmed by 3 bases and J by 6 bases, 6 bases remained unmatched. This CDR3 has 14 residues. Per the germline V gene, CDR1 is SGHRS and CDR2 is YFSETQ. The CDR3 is CASSSQGQGFEQYF. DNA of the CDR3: TGCGCCAGCAGCTCACAGGGACAGGGGTTCGAGCAGTACTTC.

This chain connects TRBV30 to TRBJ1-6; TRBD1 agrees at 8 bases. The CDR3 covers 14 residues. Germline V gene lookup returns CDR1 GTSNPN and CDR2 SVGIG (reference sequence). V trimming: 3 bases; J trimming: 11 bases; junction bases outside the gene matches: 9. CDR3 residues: CAWSRQGPTAPLHF. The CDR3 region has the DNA TGTGCCTGGAGCAGACAGGGGCCTACGGCACCCCTCCACTTT.